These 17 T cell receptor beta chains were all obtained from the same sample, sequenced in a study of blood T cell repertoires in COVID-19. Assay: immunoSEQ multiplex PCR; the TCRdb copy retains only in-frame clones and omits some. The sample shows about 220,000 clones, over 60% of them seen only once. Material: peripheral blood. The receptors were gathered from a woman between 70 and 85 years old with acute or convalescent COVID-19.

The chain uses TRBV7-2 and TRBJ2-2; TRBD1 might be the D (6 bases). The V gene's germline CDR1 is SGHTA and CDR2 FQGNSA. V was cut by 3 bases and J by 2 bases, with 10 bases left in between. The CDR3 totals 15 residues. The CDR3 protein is CASSFSGANTGELFF. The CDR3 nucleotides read TGTGCCAGCAGCTTTTCAGGGGCCAACACCGGGGAGCTGTTTTTT.

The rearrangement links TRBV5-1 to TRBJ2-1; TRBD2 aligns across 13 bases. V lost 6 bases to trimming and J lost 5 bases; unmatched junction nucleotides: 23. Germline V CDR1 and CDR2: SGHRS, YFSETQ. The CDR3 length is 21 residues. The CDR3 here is CASNPPKERGAGTSGDNEQFF. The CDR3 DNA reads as TGCGCCAGCAACCCACCAAAAGAGCGGGGGGCCGGGACTAGCGGGGACAATGAGCAGTTCTTC.

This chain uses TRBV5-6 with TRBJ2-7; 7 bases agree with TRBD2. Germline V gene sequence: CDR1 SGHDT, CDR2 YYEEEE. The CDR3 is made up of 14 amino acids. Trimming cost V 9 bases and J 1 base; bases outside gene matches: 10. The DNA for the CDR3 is TGTGCCACCTTCCCAGCGGGGAAGTCCTACGAGCAGTACTTC. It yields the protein CATFPAGKSYEQYF. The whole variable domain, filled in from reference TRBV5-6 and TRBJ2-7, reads DAGVTQSPTHLIKTRGQQVTLRCSPKSGHDTVSWYQQALGQGPQFIFQYYEEEERQRGNFPDRFSGHQFPNYSSELNVNALLLGDSALYLCATFPAGKSYEQYFGPGTRLTVT.

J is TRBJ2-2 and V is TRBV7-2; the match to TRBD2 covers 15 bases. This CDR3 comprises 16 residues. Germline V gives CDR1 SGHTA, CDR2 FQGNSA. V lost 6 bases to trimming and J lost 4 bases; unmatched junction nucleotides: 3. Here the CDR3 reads CASRRTSGGATGELFF. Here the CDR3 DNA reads TGTGCCAGCAGACGGACTAGCGGGGGGGCCACCGGGGAGCTGTTTTTT.

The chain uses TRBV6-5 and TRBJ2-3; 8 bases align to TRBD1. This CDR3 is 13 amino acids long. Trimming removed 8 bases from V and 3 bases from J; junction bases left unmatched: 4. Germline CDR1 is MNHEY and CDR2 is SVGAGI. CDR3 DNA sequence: TGTGCCAGCCGGACAGGGAGTACAGATACGCAGTATTTT. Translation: CASRTGSTDTQYF.

DNA of the CDR3: TGTGCCAGTAGTATGGAGGGGAATACCGGGGAGCTGTTTTTT. Translated, it gives CASSMEGNTGELFF. The J gene is TRBJ2-2, the V gene TRBV19; TRBD2 is a possible D gene (6 bases). The CDR3 has 14 amino acids. Germline CDR1 reads LNHDA; CDR2 reads SQIVND (reference sequence). Trimming took 3 bases from V and 5 from J, leaving 10 bases between them.

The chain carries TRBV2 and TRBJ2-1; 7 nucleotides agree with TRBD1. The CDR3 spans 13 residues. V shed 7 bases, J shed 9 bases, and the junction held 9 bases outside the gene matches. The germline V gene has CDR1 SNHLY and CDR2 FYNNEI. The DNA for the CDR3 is TGTGCCAGCAAGCTAGGGGGCCAGGGTGAGCAGTTCTTC. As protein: CASKLGGQGEQFF. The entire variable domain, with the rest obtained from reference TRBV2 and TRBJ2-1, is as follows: EPEVTQTPSHQVTQMGQEVILRCVPISNHLYFYWYRQILGQKVEFLVSFYNNEISEKSEIFDDQFSVERPDGSNFTLKIRSTKLEDSAMYFCASKLGGQGEQFFGPGTRLTVL.

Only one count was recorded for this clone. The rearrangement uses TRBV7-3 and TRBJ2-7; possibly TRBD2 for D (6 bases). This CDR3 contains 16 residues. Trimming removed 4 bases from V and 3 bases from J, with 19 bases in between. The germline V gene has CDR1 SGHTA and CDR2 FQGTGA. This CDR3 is CASSSYSGSGNYEQYF. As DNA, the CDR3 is TGTGCCAGCAGCTCCTATAGCGGCTCAGGGAACTACGAGCAGTACTTC.

The CDR3 reads CASSQVVSGWGSYNEQFF. In nucleotides, the CDR3 is TGCGCCAGCAGCCAAGTTGTCTCGGGGTGGGGCTCCTACAATGAGCAGTTCTTC. The gene calls are TRBV4-3 and TRBJ2-1; tentative D call: TRBD2 (5 bases). V was shortened by 1 base and J by 0 bases, with 16 bases between the two germline ends. The germline gives CDR1 LGHNA, CDR2 YSLEER. CDR3 length equals 18 residues.

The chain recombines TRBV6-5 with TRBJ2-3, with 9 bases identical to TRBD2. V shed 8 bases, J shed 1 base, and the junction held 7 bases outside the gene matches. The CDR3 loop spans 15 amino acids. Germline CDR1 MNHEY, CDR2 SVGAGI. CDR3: CASHSGTSRTDTQYF. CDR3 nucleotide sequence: TGTGCCAGCCACTCCGGGACTAGCCGCACAGATACGCAGTATTTT.

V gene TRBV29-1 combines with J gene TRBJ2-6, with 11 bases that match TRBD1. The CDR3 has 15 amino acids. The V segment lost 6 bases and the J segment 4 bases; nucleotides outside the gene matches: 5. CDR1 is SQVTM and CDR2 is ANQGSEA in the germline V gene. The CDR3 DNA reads TGCAGCGTAAGGACAGGGGGCTCCGGGGCCAACGTCCTGACTTTC. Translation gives CSVRTGGSGANVLTF.

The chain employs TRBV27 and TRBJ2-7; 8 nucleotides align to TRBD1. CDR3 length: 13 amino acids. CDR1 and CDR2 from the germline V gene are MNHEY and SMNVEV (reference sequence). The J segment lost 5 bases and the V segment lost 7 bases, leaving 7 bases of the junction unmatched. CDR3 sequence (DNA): TGTGCCAGCATGCGACAGGGGAACAACGAGCAGTACTTC. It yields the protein CASMRQGNNEQYF.

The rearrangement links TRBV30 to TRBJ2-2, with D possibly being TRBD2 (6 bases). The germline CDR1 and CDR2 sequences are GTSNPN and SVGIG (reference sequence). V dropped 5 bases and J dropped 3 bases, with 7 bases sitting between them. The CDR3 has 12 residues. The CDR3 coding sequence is TGTGCCTGGGCGGGATACACCGGGGAGCTGTTTTTT. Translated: CAWAGYTGELFF.

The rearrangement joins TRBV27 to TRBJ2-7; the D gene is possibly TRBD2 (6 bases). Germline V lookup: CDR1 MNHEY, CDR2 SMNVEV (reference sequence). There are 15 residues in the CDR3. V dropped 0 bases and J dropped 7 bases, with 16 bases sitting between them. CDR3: CASSLSIPLGREQYF. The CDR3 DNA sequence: TGTGCCAGCAGTTTATCGATCCCTCTAGGGAGGGAGCAGTACTTC.

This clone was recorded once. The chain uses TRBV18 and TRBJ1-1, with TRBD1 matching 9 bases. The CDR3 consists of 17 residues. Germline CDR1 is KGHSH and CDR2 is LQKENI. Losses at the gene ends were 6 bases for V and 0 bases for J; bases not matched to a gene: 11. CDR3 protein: CASSFQQGALMNTEAFF. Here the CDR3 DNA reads TGTGCCAGCTCGTTCCAACAGGGGGCACTCATGAACACTGAAGCTTTCTTT.

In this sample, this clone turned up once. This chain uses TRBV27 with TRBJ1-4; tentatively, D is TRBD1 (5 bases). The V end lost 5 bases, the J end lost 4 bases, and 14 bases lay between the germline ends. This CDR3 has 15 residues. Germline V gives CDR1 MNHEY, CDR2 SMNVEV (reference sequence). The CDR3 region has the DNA TGTGCCAGCAGTACAAGACAGCTACTTAATGAAAAACTGTTTTTT. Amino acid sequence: CASSTRQLLNEKLFF.

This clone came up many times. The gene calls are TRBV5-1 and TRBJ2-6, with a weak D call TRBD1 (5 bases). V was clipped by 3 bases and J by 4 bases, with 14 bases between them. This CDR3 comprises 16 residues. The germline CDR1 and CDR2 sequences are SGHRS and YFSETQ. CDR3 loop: CASSSVGARGANVLTF. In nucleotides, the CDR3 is TGCGCCAGCAGCTCCGTAGGGGCGCGGGGGGCCAACGTCCTGACTTTC.